This is a list of T cell receptor beta chains from one sample in a study of glioma-infiltrating T cells. TCRdb itself ran the multiplex PCR reads through MiXCR, one entry per CDR3 protein. The sample records 400,000 or so distinct CDR3 sequences, roughly two fifths being singletons. The sample taken for sequencing was glioma tissue, nonneoplastic brain tissue, or PBMCs (not recorded which). The receptors stem from a human donor with low-grade glioma or glioblastoma, undergoing nonglioma brain surgery, or in good health (not recorded which). CDR3s include the opening cysteine and the closing phenylalanine or tryptophan. Each record gives: CDR3 protein, CDR3 DNA, D gene, V gene, clone size, J gene. The D gene is left open where the match is weak. Clone size is stated in some rows and not others, as once, few, many or a class when expanded.

CDR3aa: CASSFMGSSGSSYNEQFF; CDR3nt: TGTGCCAGCAGTTTTATGGGATCTAGCGGGAGCTCCTACAATGAGCAGTTCTTC; d_gene: TRBD2; v_gene: TRBV12-3/TRBV12-4; abundance: .; j_gene: TRBJ2-1
CDR3aa: CATSRDRTGQETQYF; CDR3nt: TGTGCCACCAGCAGAGATAGGACCGGTCAAGAGACCCAGTACTTC; d_gene: .; v_gene: TRBV15; abundance: .; j_gene: TRBJ2-5
CDR3aa: CATSRDSLGSGGYTF; CDR3nt: TGTGCCACCAGCAGAGATTCGCTGGGATCGGGTGGCTACACCTTC; d_gene: .; v_gene: TRBV15; abundance: few; j_gene: TRBJ1-2
CDR3aa: CASSLLGSHEQYF; CDR3nt: TGTGCCAGCAGTTTACTGGGGTCCCACGAGCAGTACTTC; d_gene: .; v_gene: TRBV27; abundance: many; j_gene: TRBJ2-7
CDR3aa: CASSLARDRQETQYF; CDR3nt: TGTGCCAGCAGCTTAGCCCGGGACAGACAAGAGACCCAGTACTTC; d_gene: TRBD1; v_gene: TRBV7-2; abundance: .; j_gene: TRBJ2-5
CDR3aa: CASSHRPGANTEAFF; CDR3nt: TGCGCCAGCAGCCATCGTCCGGGGGCGAACACTGAAGCTTTCTTT; d_gene: .; v_gene: TRBV4-3; abundance: .; j_gene: TRBJ1-1
CDR3aa: CASSLMGGPNQPQHF; CDR3nt: TGTGCCAGCAGTTTAATGGGGGGTCCCAATCAGCCCCAGCATTTT; d_gene: .; v_gene: TRBV28; abundance: .; j_gene: TRBJ1-5
CDR3aa: CASSQDLRFNQPQHF; CDR3nt: TGCGCCAGCAGCCAAGATCTCAGATTTAATCAGCCCCAGCATTTT; d_gene: .; v_gene: TRBV4-1; abundance: few; j_gene: TRBJ1-5
CDR3aa: CASSSRDSGGDTQYF; CDR3nt: TGTGCCAGCAGCTCCCGGGACTCCGGAGGAGATACGCAGTACTTT; d_gene: .; v_gene: TRBV5-4; abundance: .; j_gene: TRBJ2-3
CDR3aa: CASSFGGGSQPQHF; CDR3nt: TGTGCCAGCAGTTTCGGGGGAGGGTCTCAGCCCCAGCATTTT; d_gene: .; v_gene: TRBV28; abundance: .; j_gene: TRBJ1-5
CDR3aa: CTSSQARTDYSNQPQHF; CDR3nt: TGCACCAGCAGCCAAGCCCGGACAGATTATAGCAATCAGCCCCAGCATTTT; d_gene: .; v_gene: TRBV4-1; abundance: .; j_gene: TRBJ1-5
CDR3aa: CASSLNEGHGIVEQYF; CDR3nt: TGCGCCAGCAGCTTGAATGAAGGACACGGAATAGTCGAGCAGTACTTC; d_gene: .; v_gene: TRBV5-1; abundance: .; j_gene: TRBJ2-7
CDR3aa: CSARRLAASNEQFF; CDR3nt: TGCAGTGCTAGGAGACTAGCGGCCTCCAATGAGCAGTTCTTC; d_gene: TRBD2; v_gene: TRBV20-1; abundance: .; j_gene: TRBJ2-1
CDR3aa: CASSVNPSGANVLTF; CDR3nt: TGTGCCAGCAGCGTGAACCCTTCTGGGGCCAACGTCCTGACTTTC; d_gene: .; v_gene: TRBV9; abundance: few; j_gene: TRBJ2-6
CDR3aa: CASSTDRAHSPLHF; CDR3nt: TGCGCCAGCAGCACGGACAGGGCGCATTCACCCCTCCACTTT; d_gene: TRBD1; v_gene: TRBV5-1; abundance: once; j_gene: TRBJ1-6
CDR3aa: CASSSTAPGKKLFF; CDR3nt: TGTGCCAGCAGCTCGACAGCCCCCGGAAAAAAACTGTTTTTT; d_gene: .; v_gene: TRBV7-2; abundance: .; j_gene: TRBJ1-4
CDR3aa: CASSERGSEQYF; CDR3nt: TGTGCCAGCAGTGAACGGGGGAGCGAGCAGTACTTC; d_gene: .; v_gene: TRBV2; abundance: .; j_gene: TRBJ2-7
CDR3aa: CASSLIVGIPYNEQFF; CDR3nt: TGTGCCAGCAGCTTAATCGTGGGCATTCCCTACAATGAGCAGTTCTTC; d_gene: .; v_gene: TRBV7-2; abundance: .; j_gene: TRBJ2-1
CDR3aa: CSAVWSAGGSYERYF; CDR3nt: TGCAGTGCTGTTTGGTCGGCAGGGGGCTCCTACGAGCGGTACTTC; d_gene: TRBD1; v_gene: TRBV20-1; abundance: .; j_gene: TRBJ2-7
CDR3aa: CASSRGTSGIGTGTQYF; CDR3nt: TGTGCCAGCAGTCGTGGGACTAGCGGGATAGGCACAGGTACGCAGTATTTT; d_gene: TRBD2; v_gene: TRBV6-6; abundance: .; j_gene: TRBJ2-3
CDR3aa: CASSQEYPGHVKYF; CDR3nt: TGCGCCAGCAGCCAAGAGTACCCAGGCCACGTTAAGTACTTC; d_gene: .; v_gene: TRBV4-3; abundance: .; j_gene: TRBJ2-7
CDR3aa: CSARDFYNEQFF; CDR3nt: TGCAGTGCCCGGGACTTTTACAATGAGCAGTTCTTC; d_gene: .; v_gene: TRBV20-1; abundance: .; j_gene: TRBJ2-1
CDR3aa: CSVLSGTANEQYF; CDR3nt: TGCAGCGTCCTCTCCGGGACAGCTAACGAGCAGTACTTC; d_gene: TRBD1; v_gene: TRBV29-1; abundance: .; j_gene: TRBJ2-7
CDR3aa: CASGSTGHSGNTIYF; CDR3nt: TGTGCCAGCGGTTCGACAGGCCACTCTGGAAACACCATATATTTT; d_gene: .; v_gene: TRBV28; abundance: .; j_gene: TRBJ1-3
CDR3aa: CASSSLAGVGSYEQYF; CDR3nt: TGTGCCAGCAGTTCTCTAGCGGGAGTAGGTTCCTACGAGCAGTACTTC; d_gene: TRBD2; v_gene: TRBV27; abundance: few; j_gene: TRBJ2-7
CDR3aa: CASSPLIGRTEAFF; CDR3nt: TGTGCCAGCAGCCCGCTGATTGGACGGACTGAAGCTTTCTTT; d_gene: .; v_gene: TRBV7-9; abundance: .; j_gene: TRBJ1-1
CDR3aa: CSVEDPDRANYGYTF; CDR3nt: TGCAGCGTTGAAGATCCCGACAGGGCGAACTATGGCTACACCTTC; d_gene: TRBD1; v_gene: TRBV29-1; abundance: .; j_gene: TRBJ1-2
CDR3aa: CASSLVGLAGGPGEQFF; CDR3nt: TGTGCCAGCAGTTTGGTCGGACTAGCGGGAGGGCCCGGAGAGCAGTTCTTC; d_gene: TRBD2; v_gene: TRBV27; abundance: .; j_gene: TRBJ2-1
CDR3aa: CSEYTSGSGAGEQFF; CDR3nt: TGCAGCGAATATACTAGCGGGAGCGGGGCCGGTGAGCAGTTCTTC; d_gene: TRBD2; v_gene: TRBV29-1; abundance: .; j_gene: TRBJ2-1
CDR3aa: CSAASGWAADTQYF; CDR3nt: TGCAGTGCTGCGAGCGGGTGGGCCGCAGATACGCAGTATTTT; d_gene: .; v_gene: TRBV20-1; abundance: .; j_gene: TRBJ2-3
CDR3aa: CSARGQGNTGELFF; CDR3nt: TGCAGTGCTAGGGGACAGGGGAACACCGGGGAGCTGTTTTTT; d_gene: TRBD1; v_gene: TRBV20-1; abundance: .; j_gene: TRBJ2-2
CDR3aa: CASSRGQGAIQEKLFF; CDR3nt: TGTGCCAGCAGCCGTGGACAGGGGGCGATCCAGGAAAAACTGTTTTTT; d_gene: TRBD1; v_gene: TRBV12-3/TRBV12-4; abundance: few; j_gene: TRBJ1-4
CDR3aa: CASPGVPSTDTQYF; CDR3nt: TGTGCCAGCCCGGGGGTTCCGAGCACAGATACGCAGTATTTT; d_gene: .; v_gene: TRBV27; abundance: .; j_gene: TRBJ2-3
CDR3aa: CASSSTAPGKNLFF; CDR3nt: TGTGCCAGCAGCTCAACAGCCCCCGGAAAAAACCTGTTTTTT; d_gene: .; v_gene: TRBV7-2; abundance: .; j_gene: TRBJ1-4
CDR3aa: CASSLGTAKAFF; CDR3nt: TGTGCCAGCAGTTTAGGGACGGCTAAGGCTTTCTTT; d_gene: .; v_gene: TRBV27; abundance: .; j_gene: TRBJ1-1
CDR3aa: CSAREEDGRIYEQYF; CDR3nt: TGCAGTGCTAGAGAGGAGGACGGCCGTATCTACGAGCAGTACTTC; d_gene: .; v_gene: TRBV20-1; abundance: few; j_gene: TRBJ2-7
CDR3aa: CAISHSSTRNTQYF; CDR3nt: TGTGCCATCAGCCACTCTAGCACACGAAATACGCAGTATTTT; d_gene: .; v_gene: TRBV10-3; abundance: .; j_gene: TRBJ2-3
CDR3aa: CASNPGSLGYGYTF; CDR3nt: TGTGCCAGCAACCCGGGCTCCTTGGGCTATGGCTACACCTTC; d_gene: .; v_gene: TRBV6-1; abundance: few; j_gene: TRBJ1-2